These 27 T cell receptor beta chains were sequenced from one sample in a study of monozygotic twins with inflammatory bowel disease. TCRdb reprocessed the 5' RACE reads, with one entry per CDR3 protein and no DNA. The sample has approximately 380,000 distinct CDR3 sequences. The sequenced material came from blood. Source of these receptors: a human donor with ulcerative colitis or Crohn's disease, or a healthy co-twin of an affected twin (not recorded which).

The chain couples TRBV19 to TRBJ1-4; absent DNA, TCRdb's TRBD1 call cannot be checked. This CDR3 spans 15 amino acids. Germline V CDR1 and CDR2: LNHDA, SQIVND (reference sequence). This CDR3 reads CASSMLGADNEKLFF. The full variable domain, completed using reference TRBV19 and TRBJ1-4, is DGGITQSPKYLFRKEGQNVTLSCEQNLNHDAMYWYRQDPGQGLRLIYYSQIVNDFQKGDIAEGYSVSREKKESFPLTVTSAQKNPTAFYLCASSMLGADNEKLFFGSGTQLSVL.

This chain connects TRBV19 to TRBJ2-1; as DNA is missing, the TRBD1 call by TCRdb cannot be tested. Germline assignment: CDR1 LNHDA and CDR2 SQIVND (reference sequence). The CDR3 contains 15 residues. CDR3 loop: CASSIAGHHTNEQFF.

V is TRBV5-1 and J is TRBJ1-4; TCRdb's D call, TRBD1, is unchecked because there is no DNA. The CDR3 covers 14 residues. Germline lookup yields CDR1 SGHRS and CDR2 YFSETQ. The CDR3: CASGKDTGGEKLFF.

The J gene is TRBJ1-5, the V gene TRBV5-1. In germline, CDR1 is SGHRS, CDR2 YFSETQ. The CDR3 runs to 13 residues. CDR3 in amino acids: CASSLDESQPQHF.

V usage is TRBV27 and J usage is TRBJ2-7. This CDR3 contains 14 residues. CDR1 is MNHEY and CDR2 is SMNVEV in the germline V gene (reference sequence). CDR3 residues: CASAVDSSSYEQYF.

The chain uses TRBV11-2 and TRBJ2-1. CDR1 and CDR2 (germline): SGHAT, FQNNGV. The CDR3 is 17 amino acids. The CDR3 spells CASSLVELRGSYNEQFF.

This chain joins TRBV30 and TRBJ1-1. Germline assignment: CDR1 GTSNPN and CDR2 SVGIG (reference sequence). This CDR3 has 13 amino acids. CDR3 region: CAWSGGGNTEAFF.

The chain has TRBV5-6 and TRBJ1-3. The CDR3 totals 14 residues. Germline-derived CDR1 and CDR2 are SGHDT and YYEEEE. The CDR3 reads CASSLAEGGNTIYF. Filled out from reference TRBV5-6 and TRBJ1-3, the complete variable domain reads DAGVTQSPTHLIKTRGQQVTLRCSPKSGHDTVSWYQQALGQGPQFIFQYYEEEERQRGNFPDRFSGHQFPNYSSELNVNALLLGDSALYLCASSLAEGGNTIYFGEGSWLTVV.

V gene TRBV11-1 combines with J gene TRBJ2-5; TCRdb's D call, TRBD1, is unchecked because there is no DNA. CDR1 is SGHAT, CDR2 FQDESV, per germline (reference sequence). The CDR3 runs 14 residues. The CDR3 sequence is CASQYGGIQETQYF.

This chain connects TRBV9 to TRBJ1-1. In germline, CDR1 is SGDLS, CDR2 YYNGEE. CDR3 length: 12 amino acids. CDR3 loop: CASSVDNTKAFF.

The J gene is TRBJ2-1, the V gene TRBV20-1; TCRdb names TRBD2, which stays unverified in the absence of DNA. The CDR3 has 13 residues. Germline CDR1 and CDR2: DFQATT and SNEGSKA (reference sequence). The CDR3 loop is CSGRGSSYNEQFF.

The chain joins TRBV4-3 to TRBJ2-1; TCRdb designates TRBD2, a call that cannot be tested without DNA. Germline lookup yields CDR1 LGHNA and CDR2 YSLEER. The CDR3 loop spans 17 amino acids. CDR3 residues: CASSQEIRRGGYNEQFF.

The V and J genes are TRBV20-1 and TRBJ1-2; the TCRdb call, TRBD1, lacks DNA for checking. Germline V gives CDR1 DFQATT, CDR2 SNEGSKA (reference sequence). The CDR3 loop spans 13 amino acids. The CDR3 protein is CSAGQGTDYGYTF.

The genes are TRBV5-1 and TRBJ2-3; without DNA, the TCRdb call of TRBD2 cannot be checked. The CDR3 is 21 residues long. Looked up from germline, CDR1 is SGHRS and CDR2 is YFSETQ. The CDR3 sequence is CASSLGRTSGGVEPLTDTQYF. The variable domain in full, completed from reference TRBV5-1 and TRBJ2-3, reads KAGVTQTPRYLIKTRGQQVTLSCSPISGHRSVSWYQQTPGQGLQFLFEYFSETQRNKGNFPGRFSGRQFSNSRSEMNVSTLELGDSALYLCASSLGRTSGGVEPLTDTQYFGPGTRLTVL.

This chain uses TRBV4-3 with TRBJ2-5; TCRdb's assignment of TRBD1 cannot be checked, as there is no DNA. The CDR3 is 16 amino acids. Germline V gene data show CDR1 as LGHNA and CDR2 as YSLEER. This chain's CDR3 is CASSQDLTGIQGTQYF.

The chain combines TRBV7-2 with TRBJ2-1; the D call of TRBD2 rests on TCRdb alone, since no DNA is present to check it. Germline V gene data show CDR1 as SGHTA and CDR2 as FQGNSA. This CDR3 region has 15 residues. This CDR3 is CASSGNPGLGGEQFF.

The rearrangement uses TRBV13 and TRBJ1-2; the D gene TCRdb calls, TRBD1, cannot be checked with no DNA. Germline CDR1 and CDR2: PRHDT and FYEKMQ (reference sequence). The CDR3 sequence is 13 residues long. The CDR3 loop is CASSLLSSHGYTF.

This chain links TRBV5-1 with TRBJ2-1; TCRdb reports TRBD2, a call that lacks DNA to check it against. This CDR3 contains 15 residues. Looked up from germline, CDR1 is SGHRS and CDR2 is YFSETQ. This CDR3 reads CASSLGGVGYNEQFF.

V gene TRBV18 combines with J gene TRBJ2-7; the D call from TCRdb, TRBD1, cannot be confirmed without DNA. Germline-derived CDR1 and CDR2 are KGHSH and LQKENI. CDR3 size: 14 residues. CDR3 region: CASSPRTGEDEQYF.

The rearrangement uses TRBV20-1 and TRBJ1-2. The CDR3 is 12 amino acids. Germline CDR1 reads DFQATT; CDR2 reads SNEGSKA (reference sequence). The CDR3 loop is CSAREGNYGYTF.

The chain carries TRBV18 and TRBJ2-6. CDR1 is KGHSH and CDR2 is LQKENI in the germline V gene. The CDR3 extends over 16 amino acids. This CDR3 is CASSPPGGTGANVLTF.

The rearrangement uses TRBV5-1 and TRBJ2-1; TCRdb names TRBD2, which stays unverified in the absence of DNA. There are 15 residues in the CDR3. Germline CDR1 reads SGHRS; CDR2 reads YFSETQ. CDR3 in amino acids: CASSFGLADYNEQFF.

The genes are TRBV10-1 and TRBJ1-5; the D call of TRBD1 rests on TCRdb alone, since no DNA is present to check it. Germline CDR1 and CDR2: WNHNN and SYGVQD (reference sequence). This CDR3 is 15 amino acids long. CDR3 residues: CASRETGPANQPQHF.

The rearrangement joins TRBV12-3 or TRBV12-4 to TRBJ2-2; TCRdb designates TRBD1, a call that cannot be tested without DNA. This CDR3 has 17 residues. This chain's CDR3 is CASREPGQGTNTGELFF.

The chain uses TRBV20-1 and TRBJ2-3; TCRdb names TRBD1, which stays unverified in the absence of DNA. The germline V gene has CDR1 DFQATT and CDR2 SNEGSKA (reference sequence). This CDR3 comprises 14 residues. Here the CDR3 reads CSARGLQGADTQYF.

The rearrangement links TRBV7-2 to TRBJ2-7; the D call of TRBD2 rests on TCRdb alone, since no DNA is present to check it. The CDR3 extends over 15 amino acids. From germline, CDR1 is SGHTA and CDR2 FQGNSA. CDR3 sequence: CASSLTPTSIYEQYF.

The rearrangement links TRBV20-1 to TRBJ1-6; TCRdb indicates TRBD1, and absent DNA this call remains unverified. The CDR3 covers 15 residues. The germline V gene has CDR1 DFQATT and CDR2 SNEGSKA (reference sequence). The CDR3 sequence is CSALRGLPYNSPLHF.